One and the same sample provided the 8 T cell receptor beta chains below, sequenced in a study of cytomegalovirus exposure and HLA in healthy donors. The PCR employed 60 Vbeta primers together with 13 Jbeta primers. Libraries were prepared by immunoSEQ multiplex PCR; TCRdb keeps only in-frame clonotypes and omits some of them. The sample data list 40,000 to 60,000 clones. The sample taken for sequencing was PBMCs. These receptor sequences come from a female donor in good health and CMV-seronegative.

The chain joins TRBV5-1 to TRBJ1-1; no clear D. V lost 0 bases to trimming and J lost 5 bases, with 14 bases between them. This CDR3 is 15 amino acids long. Germline V gene data show CDR1 as SGHRS and CDR2 as YFSETQ. The CDR3 sequence is CASSLATGLGTEAFF. In DNA, the CDR3 is TGCGCCAGCAGCTTGGCCACGGGGTTGGGGACTGAAGCTTTCTTT.

The chain is built from TRBV7-9 and TRBJ2-4; TRBD1 might be the D (6 bases). Trimming took off 1 base at V and 0 bases at J, with 13 bases between the two ends. The CDR3 extends over 17 amino acids. Germline V CDR1 and CDR2: SEHNR, FQNEAQ (reference sequence). CDR3 sequence (DNA): TGTGCCAGCAGCTTAGATCGGCAGGGGTTAGCCAAAAACATTCAGTACTTC. Protein: CASSLDRQGLAKNIQYF.

J is TRBJ2-1 and V is TRBV29-1; 11 bases are shared with TRBD2. The CDR3 is made up of 13 amino acids. Trimming cost V 3 bases and J 5 bases; bases outside gene matches: 0. CDR1 is SQVTM, CDR2 ANQGSEA, per germline. CDR3 amino acids: CSVDSGGDNEQFF. The CDR3 DNA reads TGCAGCGTTGATAGCGGGGGGGACAATGAGCAGTTCTTC.

This sequence joins TRBV19 and TRBJ2-1, with a tentative D call TRBD2 (5 bases). V was trimmed by 7 bases and J by 1 base, leaving 11 bases between them. The CDR3 contains 14 residues. In germline, CDR1 is LNHDA, CDR2 SQIVND (reference sequence). CDR3: CASNGENSYNEQFF. As DNA, the CDR3 is TGTGCCAGTAACGGGGAGAATTCCTACAATGAGCAGTTCTTC.

The chain combines TRBV6-4 with TRBJ2-1; TRBD2 matches 9 bases. There are 16 residues in the CDR3. V was clipped by 2 bases and J by 5 bases; unmatched bases: 7. Germline CDR1 MRHNA, CDR2 SNTAGT. For the CDR3, the DNA is TGTGCCAGCAGTGACATAGCGGGAGCGGGCGACAATGAGCAGTTCTTC. Translation gives CASSDIAGAGDNEQFF.

The V and J genes are TRBV28 and TRBJ1-5; D remains ambiguous. The V gene's germline CDR1 is MDHEN and CDR2 SYDVKM. Trimming removed 7 bases from V and 0 bases from J, with 10 bases in between. CDR3 length equals 14 residues. This chain's CDR3 is CASIATGSNQPQHF. The CDR3 coding sequence is TGTGCCAGCATCGCGACGGGTAGCAATCAGCCCCAGCATTTT. Supplemented by reference TRBV28 and TRBJ1-5, the full variable domain reads DVKVTQSSRYLVKRTGEKVFLECVQDMDHENMFWYRQDPGLGLRLIYFSYDVKMKEKGDIPEGYSVSREKKERFSLILESASTNQTSMYLCASIATGSNQPQHFGDGTRLSIL.

V gene TRBV9 combines with J gene TRBJ2-4; 8 bases line up with TRBD1. V was clipped by 0 bases and J by 6 bases; unmatched bases: 5. The germline gives CDR1 SGDLS, CDR2 YYNGEE. The CDR3 runs 15 residues. For the CDR3, the DNA is TGTGCCAGCAGCGTAGGACGGGACAGGCTAAACATTCAGTACTTC. Its protein product is CASSVGRDRLNIQYF.

The rearrangement joins TRBV29-1 to TRBJ2-1; TRBD2 agrees at 10 bases. Germline loops: CDR1 SQVTM, CDR2 ANQGSEA. The CDR3 loop spans 14 amino acids. The junction had 8 bases not matched to a gene; V was cut back by 7 bases and J by 5 bases. CDR3 sequence: CSGLAGVSDNEQFF. The CDR3 DNA reads as TGCAGCGGTCTAGCGGGGGTTTCCGACAATGAGCAGTTCTTC.